This TCR beta chain was observed in a study of cytomegalovirus exposure and HLA in healthy donors. PCR primers comprised 60 Vbeta and 13 Jbeta primers. The method was immunoSEQ multiplex PCR; TCRdb's version includes in-frame clones alone and lacks a portion of them. The sample shows 100,000 to 150,000 clones, around 8.5% of them seen only once. Details on this clone: The target antigen is unknown.

Per germline, CDR1 KGHSH and CDR2 LQKENI. The V end lost 4 bases, the J end lost 6 bases, and 19 bases lay between the germline ends. The CDR3 has 15 amino acids. General study results and limits: A link between a missense DCLRE1C variant and TCR beta V- and J-gene trimming emerged from a later analysis. Productive rates of about 90% or about 30% were seen for most TCR beta V segments in an earlier analysis. It is likely that the observed cluster of highly shared sequence variants was a sequencing artifact. A later analysis reportedly identified an Asian-associated ancestry cluster as carrying fewer N-insertions than the 666-donor mean.

The sequenced material came from PBMCs. The receptor's source is a man aged 40-49 years in good health and CMV-seronegative. This chain uses TRBV18 with TRBJ2-7, with D possibly matching TRBD1 (6 bases). CDR3 DNA sequence: TGTGCCAGCTCACTAACACAGGGCCCCACCCTCGAGCAGTACTTC. Translated, it gives CASSLTQGPTLEQYF.